Listed below are T cell receptor beta chains from one sample, sequenced in a study of blood T cell repertoires in COVID-19. TCRdb's table, derived via immunoSEQ multiplex PCR, lists solely in-frame clones and lacks some. Of about 210,000 clones in the sample, around 82% were seen once. Specimen: peripheral blood. These TCRs come from a man aged 45-65 years with active or convalescent COVID-19. CDR3s include the opening cysteine and the closing phenylalanine or tryptophan. A D gene is named only where the DNA matches it firmly. Some rows have no size entry. The others give once, few or many, or a class for an expanded clone.

j_call clone_size d_call v_call cdr3_nt cdr3_aa
TRBJ2-7 NA NA TRBV30 TGTGCCTGGACAGGGGGAGGCGAGCAGTACTTC CAWTGGGEQYF
TRBJ1-1 few NA TRBV15 TGTGCCACCAGCAGAGGGGCCGGATGGGACACTGAAGCTTTCTTT CATSRGAGWDTEAFF
TRBJ1-3 NA NA TRBV6-5 TGTGCCAGCAGTTACGGCAGTGACTCTGGAAACACCATATATTTT CASSYGSDSGNTIYF
TRBJ2-1 NA TRBD1 TRBV9 TGTGCCAGCAGCCAGGACAGGGGAGGTTCCTACAATGAGCAGTTCTTC CASSQDRGGSYNEQFF
TRBJ2-2 few TRBD1 TRBV2 TGTGCCAGCAGTTCCGGGACAGGGGGACCCGGGGAGCTGTTTTTT CASSSGTGGPGELFF
TRBJ2-1 NA TRBD2 TRBV4-1 TGCGCCAGCAGCCTTAGGCCGGGACTAGCGGAATACAATGAGCAGTTCTTC CASSLRPGLAEYNEQFF
TRBJ2-3 NA TRBD2 TRBV30 TGTGCCTGGAACCTAGCGGGAGGCAAAGATACGCAGTATTTT CAWNLAGGKDTQYF
TRBJ2-1 once TRBD2 TRBV10-3 TGTGCCATCAGTGAGCGGGCTATAGCGGGGTACAATGAGCAGTTCTTC CAISERAIAGYNEQFF
TRBJ2-1 NA TRBD2 TRBV7-9 TGTGCCAGCAGCTTAGCCGGACTAGCGAGCTCCTACAATGAGCAGTTCTTC CASSLAGLASSYNEQFF
TRBJ2-1 medium-sized TRBD2 TRBV6-4 TGTGCCAGCAGTGACTCTAGCGGGGGGGCTAATGAGCAGTTCTTC CASSDSSGGANEQFF
TRBJ1-1 once NA TRBV13 TGTGCCAGCAGCTTAGGCCGGGCAGGGGTGAACACTGAAGCTTTCTTT CASSLGRAGVNTEAFF
TRBJ2-5 many NA TRBV19 TGTGCCAGTAGTATAGGGGCCCGGAGGGGAGAGACCCAGTACTTC CASSIGARRGETQYF
TRBJ1-5 NA NA TRBV2 TGTGCCAGCGGTAGTGGGCTTCAGCCCCAGCATTTT CASGSGLQPQHF
TRBJ1-6 few NA TRBV14 TGTGCCAGCAGCCAAGAAGGGAGGACATCACCCCTCCACTTT CASSQEGRTSPLHF
TRBJ2-3 NA NA TRBV12-2 TGTGCAAGTCGCTTACAAGATACGCAGTATTTT CASRLQDTQYF
TRBJ2-3 NA NA TRBV24-1 TGTGCCACCAGTGGGCGGCGCACAGATACGCAGTATTTT CATSGRRTDTQYF
TRBJ2-5 NA TRBD2 TRBV7-2 TGTGCCAGCAGCGGGACTAGCGGGAGCGGGCGGGAGACCCAGTACTTC CASSGTSGSGRETQYF
TRBJ1-3 few NA TRBV5-1 TGCGCCAGCAGCATACCTACAGAAACGCGAAACACCATATATTTT CASSIPTETRNTIYF
TRBJ2-7 few TRBD2 TRBV5-1 TGCGCCAGCAGCTTGGTAGCGGGAAGCTCCTACGAGCAGTACTTC CASSLVAGSSYEQYF
TRBJ2-3 NA TRBD2 TRBV10-2 TGCGCCAGCAGTAGCGGGGGGGCCGGCGATACGCAGTATTTT CASSSGGAGDTQYF
TRBJ2-6 NA TRBD1 TRBV30 TGTGCCTGGGTAAAATACGGGACAGGCCGTAGTGGGGCCAACGTCCTGACTTTC CAWVKYGTGRSGANVLTF
TRBJ2-2 NA TRBD2 TRBV11-2 TGTGCCAGCAGCTTATCGTTAGCGGGAGTCGCCGGGGAGCTGTTTTTT CASSLSLAGVAGELFF
TRBJ2-1 NA TRBD2 TRBV28 TGTGCCAGCAGATACTCGGGACTAGCGAGTAATGAGCAGTTCTTC CASRYSGLASNEQFF
TRBJ1-1 few NA TRBV11-3 TGTGCCAGCAGCTTAGGGCGGTCGAGTACTGAAGCTTTCTTT CASSLGRSSTEAFF
TRBJ2-3 NA NA TRBV4-1 TGCGCCAGCAGCCAAGATGGGACAAAAGTGACAGATACGCAGTATTTT CASSQDGTKVTDTQYF
TRBJ2-1 NA NA TRBV19 TGTGCCAGTAGTTGGGGGGTTCACTACAATGAGCAGTTCTTC CASSWGVHYNEQFF
TRBJ2-2 NA TRBD2 TRBV2 TGTGCCAGCAAGGGACTAGCGACCAACACCGGGGAGCTGTTTTTT CASKGLATNTGELFF
TRBJ1-1 NA NA TRBV29-1 TGCAGCGTTGTCGGCAGGGGGAACACTGAAGCTTTCTTT CSVVGRGNTEAFF
TRBJ2-3 NA TRBD2 TRBV27 TGTGCCAGCAGCATAGCGGGAATGACTAGCACAGATACGCAGTATTTT CASSIAGMTSTDTQYF
TRBJ1-4 NA TRBD1 TRBV25-1 TGTGCCAGCAGGGCCGGGACAGAGAATGAAAAACTGTTTTTT CASRAGTENEKLFF
TRBJ2-3 few TRBD2 TRBV19 TGTGCCAGTCGAAGCGGGAGGGCCGGAGATACGCAGTATTTT CASRSGRAGDTQYF
TRBJ1-5 NA NA TRBV27 TGTGCCAGCAGTTTAAGAGGAGGGGTGATAAGTGGCAATCAGCCCCAGCATTTT CASSLRGGVISGNQPQHF
TRBJ2-1 NA TRBD2 TRBV2 TGTGCCAGCAGTGTTGAATCTAGCGGGATAATCAATGAGCAGTTCTTC CASSVESSGIINEQFF
TRBJ1-1 NA TRBD1 TRBV9 TGTGCCAGCAGCGCTCGTCGGGACAGGCGATTAGATCGGGCTTTCTTT CASSARRDRRLDRAFF
TRBJ1-1 NA NA TRBV4-1 TGCGCCAGCAGCCAAGATGCGGCGGCGAACACTGAAGCTTTCTTT CASSQDAAANTEAFF
TRBJ2-1 many NA TRBV11-3 TGTGCCAGCAGCAACCCCGGTAATGAGCAGTTCTTC CASSNPGNEQFF
TRBJ2-5 NA NA TRBV4-1 TGCGCCAGCAGCCAAGATGGTGGGGGGCAAGAGACCCAGTACTTC CASSQDGGGQETQYF
TRBJ1-2 NA TRBD1 TRBV7-8 TGTGCCAGCAGCCAATCAACAGGGGGCTACGGCTACACCTTC CASSQSTGGYGYTF
TRBJ1-1 NA NA TRBV5-1 TGCGCCAGCAGCTTTACACTGAACACTGAAGCTTTCTTT CASSFTLNTEAFF
TRBJ1-2 NA TRBD1 TRBV6-5 TGTGCCAGCAGTATTAGCGGACAGGGGGTCTATGGCTACACCTTC CASSISGQGVYGYTF
TRBJ1-1 NA NA TRBV28 TGTGCCAGCAGTTTAGAAACAGGACGGGTTCGAACTGAAGCTTTCTTT CASSLETGRVRTEAFF
TRBJ1-2 NA TRBD1 TRBV25-1 TGTGCCAGCAGTGAATCAGGGACAGTATATGGCTACACCTTC CASSESGTVYGYTF
TRBJ1-5 NA NA TRBV2 TGTGCCAGCCACAGAGATAGCAATCAGCCCCAGCATTTT CASHRDSNQPQHF
TRBJ2-7 once NA TRBV18 TGTGCCAGCTCACCGGATAGCGCGAGAGGCTACGAGCAGTACTTC CASSPDSARGYEQYF
TRBJ1-2 medium-sized NA TRBV14 TGTGCCAGCAGCCCCGTGGGGGCTTCCAACTATGGCTACACCTTC CASSPVGASNYGYTF
TRBJ1-1 NA NA TRBV7-2 TGTGCCAGCAGCTTTTCAACGGGGAACACTGAAGCTTTCTTT CASSFSTGNTEAFF
TRBJ1-5 NA TRBD1 TRBV28 TGTGCCAGCAGACCTGATTCGACAGGGCCCAATCAGCCCCAGCATTTT CASRPDSTGPNQPQHF
TRBJ2-1 once TRBD1 TRBV30 TGTGCCTGGAGGGGACAGGGGGCGCTCAATGAGCAGTTCTTC CAWRGQGALNEQFF
TRBJ2-1 NA NA TRBV21-1 TGTGCCAGCAGCAAAGTTGGGACAGGGGACTACAATGAGCAGTTCTTC CASSKVGTGDYNEQFF
TRBJ2-1 few NA TRBV5-4 TGTGCCAGCGGGGCGACAGTTTACAATGAGCAGTTCTTC CASGATVYNEQFF
TRBJ2-2 NA NA TRBV12-3/TRBV12-4 TGTGCCAGCAGTTCCGTGAACACCGGGGAGCTGTTTTTT CASSSVNTGELFF
TRBJ2-7 NA NA TRBV18 TGTGCCAGCTCAGCCTTCGGGAGAACCCCCTACGAGCAGTACTTC CASSAFGRTPYEQYF
TRBJ2-4 once TRBD2 TRBV2 TGTGCCAGCAGTGGGACTAGCGGGAGGGAGTTTACCAAAAACATTCAGTACTTC CASSGTSGREFTKNIQYF